The 19 T cell receptor beta chains in this list originate from one sample, sequenced in a study of beta chain features in type 1 diabetes. Sequencing targeted expressed TCRB transcripts, as all isolated RNA had been reverse transcribed. Clones were sequenced by immunoSEQ multiplex PCR, and TCRdb holds only the in-frame ones, with some missing. The table has around 330,000 clones, approximately 11% seen once; the top ten hold more than 0.015%. The specimen sequenced was naive CD4+ T cells from blood. The receptors derive from a woman aged 25 to 39 in good health.

This clone appeared a few times. The rearrangement links TRBV19 to TRBJ2-3; 11 bases match TRBD1. CDR3 length: 13 residues. Germline trimming cut 8 bases from V and 5 bases from J; bases unmatched to any gene: 3. CDR1 and CDR2 (germline): LNHDA, SQIVND (reference sequence). In DNA form, the CDR3 reads TGTGCCAGTGGACAGGGGGCAGTAGATACGCAGTATTTT. Its translation is CASGQGAVDTQYF.

This clone was found a few times. This chain connects TRBV6-5 to TRBJ1-5; 7 bases agree with TRBD1. Germline V gives CDR1 MNHEY, CDR2 SVGAGI. Unmatched junction bases numbered 6, after V lost 6 bases and J lost 4 bases. CDR3 length equals 14 residues. CDR3 sequence reads: CASRGSGGNQPQHF. In nucleotides, the CDR3 is TGTGCCAGCAGAGGATCAGGGGGGAATCAGCCCCAGCATTTT.

The chain uses TRBV7-8 and TRBJ2-3; 8 bases align to TRBD2. The CDR3 has 15 residues. Unmatched junction bases numbered 6, after V lost 5 bases and J lost 2 bases. Germline-derived CDR1 and CDR2 are SGHVS and FQNEAQ. CDR3 protein: CASSTSGSHTDTQYF. CDR3 sequence (DNA): TGTGCCAGCAGCACAAGCGGGAGCCACACAGATACGCAGTATTTT.

There are a few counts of this clone. The chain combines TRBV5-1 with TRBJ2-3, with TRBD2 matching 11 bases. Losses at the gene ends were 4 bases for V and 4 bases for J; bases not matched to a gene: 8. The germline V gene has CDR1 SGHRS and CDR2 YFSETQ. The CDR3 covers 16 residues. The DNA for the CDR3 is TGCGCCAGCAGCCCGGCAACTAGCGGGAGCGCAGATACGCAGTATTTT. Amino acids: CASSPATSGSADTQYF.

This chain joins TRBV9 and TRBJ2-2, with a tentative D call TRBD1 (7 bases). The CDR3 totals 17 residues. From germline, CDR1 is SGDLS and CDR2 YYNGEE. V dropped 0 bases and J dropped 6 bases, with 18 bases sitting between them. CDR3 region: CASSVDGQGGGAGELFF. The CDR3 nucleotides read TGTGCCAGCAGCGTAGACGGGCAGGGGGGTGGAGCCGGGGAGCTGTTTTTT. The whole variable domain, remainder taken from reference TRBV9 and TRBJ2-2, is DSGVTQTPKHLITATGQRVTLRCSPRSGDLSVYWYQQSLDQGLQFLIQYYNGEERAKGNILERFSAQQFPDLHSELNLSSLELGDSALYFCASSVDGQGGGAGELFFGEGSRLTVL.

This chain connects TRBV25-1 to TRBJ1-2; 9 bases match TRBD1. The trim removed 3 bases at V and 4 bases at J, leaving 6 bases unmatched. CDR3 size: 15 residues. Germline CDR1 is MGHDK and CDR2 is SYGVNS. This CDR3 is CASSDLDRGSYGYTF. The CDR3 DNA follows: TGTGCCAGCAGTGACCTGGACAGGGGTTCCTATGGCTACACCTTC.

V and J are TRBV18 and TRBJ1-5; D is uncertain. The CDR3 runs to 13 residues. Trimming took 3 bases from V and 5 from J, leaving 8 bases between them. Germline-derived CDR1 and CDR2 are KGHSH and LQKENI. Here the CDR3 DNA reads TGTGCCAGCTCACCGAAGGGAGATCAGCCCCAGCATTTT. As protein: CASSPKGDQPQHF. Drawing the rest from reference TRBV18 and TRBJ1-5, the complete variable domain is NAGVMQNPRHLVRRRGQEARLRCSPMKGHSHVYWYRQLPEEGLKFMVYLQKENIIDESGMPKERFSAEFPKEGPSILRIQQVVRGDSAAYFCASSPKGDQPQHFGDGTRLSIL.

There are a few counts of this clone. The chain carries TRBV7-9 and TRBJ2-2; 8 bases line up with TRBD2. V gave up 3 bases and J gave up 0 bases; unmatched junction bases: 0. This CDR3 is 15 amino acids long. Germline CDR1 reads SEHNR; CDR2 reads FQNEAQ (reference sequence). The CDR3 nucleotides read TGTGCCAGCAGCTTGGGACTAGCGAACACCGGGGAGCTGTTTTTT. It translates to CASSLGLANTGELFF.

This clone has only a few counts. The rearrangement links TRBV13 to TRBJ1-1; tentatively, D is TRBD1 (6 bases). The CDR3 has 15 amino acids. Trimming stripped 3 bases from V and 6 bases from J, with 17 bases between. CDR1 PRHDT and CDR2 FYEKMQ come from the germline V gene (reference sequence). CDR3 coding DNA: TGTGCCAGCAGCTTGTACAGGGCCCGCTCACCTGAAGCTTTCTTT. It is translated as CASSLYRARSPEAFF.

The chain links TRBV9 to TRBJ2-1; 9 bases are a match to TRBD2. V lost 4 bases, J lost 6 bases, and 8 bases stayed unmatched. Germline V gene sequence: CDR1 SGDLS, CDR2 YYNGEE. This CDR3 contains 15 residues. Here the CDR3 DNA reads TGTGCCAGCAGCCCTTTAGCGGGAGTTGTCAATGAGCAGTTCTTC. Its protein product is CASSPLAGVVNEQFF.

This clone has just a few counts. The chain has TRBV7-2 and TRBJ2-3; 9 positions match TRBD1. The V segment lost 2 bases and the J segment 6 bases; nucleotides outside the gene matches: 6. This CDR3 is 15 amino acids long. Germline loops: CDR1 SGHTA, CDR2 FQGNSA. This CDR3 is CASSLRGTGIDTQYF. CDR3 nucleotides: TGTGCCAGCAGCTTAAGAGGGACAGGGATCGATACGCAGTATTTT.

The chain employs TRBV28 and TRBJ1-1; TRBD1 aligns across 10 bases. The germline CDR1 and CDR2 sequences are MDHEN and SYDVKM. The CDR3 has 16 residues. V lost 4 bases and J lost 4; bases outside the gene matches: 9. The CDR3 bases are TGTGCCAGCAGTTCACCGGGACAGGGGTTTTTCACTGAAGCTTTCTTT. Protein sequence: CASSSPGQGFFTEAFF.

The V gene is TRBV30, the J gene TRBJ1-5; weak D call: TRBD1 (6 bases). V was clipped by 0 bases and J by 2 bases, with 14 bases between them. Germline V gives CDR1 GTSNPN, CDR2 SVGIG (reference sequence). The length of the CDR3 is 16 residues. CDR3 region: CAWSVTGGAGNQPQHF. CDR3 nucleotide sequence: TGTGCCTGGAGTGTGACGGGGGGCGCGGGCAATCAGCCCCAGCATTTT.

This clone was seen a few times. The CDR3 sequence is CASSLGGRKYNEQFF. The CDR3 DNA reads as TGTGCCAGCAGCCTAGGAGGTAGAAAGTACAATGAGCAGTTCTTC. The genes are TRBV7-9 and TRBJ2-1; TRBD2 is a possible D gene (5 bases). The length of the CDR3 is 15 residues. The germline V gene encodes CDR1 SEHNR and CDR2 FQNEAQ (reference sequence). The V gene lost 5 bases and the J gene lost 4 bases, with 15 bases spanning the gap. The whole variable domain, filled in from reference TRBV7-9 and TRBJ2-1, reads DTGVSQNPRHKITKRGQNVTFRCDPISEHNRLYWYRQTLGQGPEFLTYFQNEAQLEKSRLLSDRFSAERPKGSFSTLEIQRTEQGDSAMYLCASSLGGRKYNEQFFGPGTRLTVL.

This clone was picked up a small number of times. The V and J genes are TRBV9 and TRBJ2-2; TRBD1 agrees at 8 bases. Trimming took 1 base from V and 7 from J; bases not matched to a gene: 9. Germline CDR1 SGDLS, CDR2 YYNGEE. The CDR3 consists of 16 residues. The CDR3 sequence is CASSVKGQGAGGELFF. The CDR3 nucleotides read TGTGCCAGCAGCGTAAAAGGACAGGGCGCGGGCGGGGAGCTGTTTTTT.

J is TRBJ1-1 and V is TRBV9; possible D gene TRBD1, 6 bases. Trimming removed 0 bases at V and 5 bases at J, with 11 bases between. CDR3 length: 14 residues. Looked up from germline, CDR1 is SGDLS and CDR2 is YYNGEE. This chain's CDR3 is CASSVVGAATEAFF. DNA for the CDR3: TGTGCCAGCAGCGTAGTGGGGGCTGCGACTGAAGCTTTCTTT.

The CDR3 nucleotides read TGTGCCACCAGCAGAGACCCCCGAGGTCGGACTGAAGCTTTCTTT. Translated, it gives CATSRDPRGRTEAFF. The chain links TRBV15 to TRBJ1-1; D remains ambiguous. CDR1 LNHNV and CDR2 YYDKDF come from the germline V gene (reference sequence). V lost 0 bases and J lost 5, with 13 bases in between. CDR3 length: 15 amino acids.

The chain uses TRBV4-2 and TRBJ1-1; 7 bases match TRBD1. The germline V gene encodes CDR1 LGHNA and CDR2 YNFKEQ. CDR3 length equals 15 residues. V trimming: 3 bases; J trimming: 1 base; junction bases outside the gene matches: 5. The CDR3 sequence: CASSHSGTANTEAFF. The DNA of the CDR3 is TGTGCCAGCAGCCATTCCGGGACAGCGAACACTGAAGCTTTCTTT.

This clone was seen a handful of times. The rearrangement links TRBV5-6 to TRBJ1-1; the D gene is possibly TRBD1 (6 bases). This CDR3 spans 14 amino acids. CDR1 is SGHDT and CDR2 is YYEEEE in the germline V gene. Trimming removed 1 base from V and 1 base from J, with 8 bases in between. This CDR3 reads CASSLQGSNTEAFF. The CDR3 bases are TGTGCCAGCAGCTTGCAGGGGTCGAACACTGAAGCTTTCTTT.